These T cell receptor beta chains were read from a single sample in a study of T cells of healthy individuals. TCRdb reanalysed the 5' RACE reads using MiXCR and keeps one entry per CDR3 protein. The repertoire includes 63,000 or so distinct CDR3 sequences, around 16% of them detected once, and roughly 4.7% sits in the top ten. These receptors originate from a human donor in good health. The CDR3 runs from the conserved cysteine through the conserved F or W. The order of the fields is clone size, V gene, J gene, D gene, CDR3 protein, CDR3 DNA. D genes are given only for firm matches. A row's size may be missing; if present it is once, few, many or a size class.

size: many
V: TRBV27
J: TRBJ2-3
D: TRBD2
CDR3: CASSLAGGQSTQYF
DNA: TGTGCCAGCAGTTTAGCGGGAGGGCAGAGTACGCAGTATTTT

size: -
V: TRBV28
J: TRBJ2-4
D: -
CDR3: CASSKTGLAKNIQYF
DNA: TGTGCCAGCAGTAAGACAGGATTAGCCAAAAACATTCAGTACTTC

size: -
V: TRBV12-3/TRBV12-4
J: TRBJ1-1
D: TRBD1
CDR3: CASRFGTANTEAFF
DNA: TGTGCCAGCAGGTTCGGGACAGCGAACACTGAAGCTTTCTTT

size: many
V: TRBV15
J: TRBJ2-5
D: TRBD1
CDR3: CATSRDRDSQETQYF
DNA: TGTGCCACCAGCAGAGATCGGGACAGCCAAGAGACCCAGTACTTC

size: many
V: TRBV2
J: TRBJ2-5
D: -
CDR3: CASSERQTETQYF
DNA: TGTGCCAGCAGTGAGCGACAGACAGAGACCCAGTACTTC

size: -
V: TRBV9
J: TRBJ2-1
D: TRBD1
CDR3: CASSLTGTGYNEQFF
DNA: TGTGCCAGCAGTCTAACCGGGACAGGGTACAATGAGCAGTTCTTC

size: -
V: TRBV2
J: TRBJ2-3
D: -
CDR3: CASSPRSDDTDTQYF
DNA: TGTGCCAGCAGCCCCAGAAGTGACGACACAGATACGCAGTATTTT

size: few
V: TRBV5-1
J: TRBJ2-2
D: -
CDR3: CASSLAEGGTGELFF
DNA: TGCGCCAGCAGCTTGGCCGAGGGAGGCACCGGGGAGCTGTTTTTT

size: many
V: TRBV6-5
J: TRBJ2-7
D: -
CDR3: CASSSGSPFGYEQYF
DNA: TGTGCCAGCAGTTCTGGCAGTCCCTTTGGGTACGAGCAGTACTTC

size: few
V: TRBV15
J: TRBJ1-5
D: -
CDR3: CATSRTGGENSNQPQHF
DNA: TGTGCCACCAGCAGGACCGGGGGCGAAAATAGCAATCAGCCCCAGCATTTT

size: many
V: TRBV6-4
J: TRBJ2-6
D: TRBD2
CDR3: CASSDSTSGGSGANVLTF
DNA: TGTGCCAGCAGTGACTCGACTAGCGGGGGGTCTGGGGCCAACGTCCTGACTTTC

size: few
V: TRBV6-5
J: TRBJ2-3
D: -
CDR3: CASSYGWGSGTDTQYF
DNA: TGTGCCAGCAGTTACGGCTGGGGGTCGGGCACAGATACGCAGTATTTT

size: many
V: TRBV7-6
J: TRBJ2-7
D: TRBD1
CDR3: CASSQRQGTYEQYF
DNA: TGTGCCAGCAGCCAAAGACAGGGAACCTACGAGCAGTACTTC

size: many
V: TRBV6-5
J: TRBJ2-1
D: -
CDR3: CASRPAKLGFHNEQFF
DNA: TGTGCCAGCAGGCCGGCGAAGCTGGGATTTCATAATGAGCAGTTCTTC

size: -
V: TRBV5-1
J: TRBJ1-1
D: TRBD1
CDR3: CASSSGTGVNTEAFF
DNA: TGCGCCAGCAGCTCCGGGACAGGGGTGAACACTGAAGCTTTCTTT

size: few
V: TRBV6-1
J: TRBJ2-1
D: -
CDR3: CASSEPQTAEQFF
DNA: TGTGCCAGCAGTGAACCCCAGACAGCCGAGCAGTTCTTC

size: few
V: TRBV2
J: TRBJ2-7
D: -
CDR3: CASSQYYEQYF
DNA: TGTGCCAGCAGCCAGTACTACGAGCAGTACTTC

size: few
V: TRBV12-3/TRBV12-4
J: TRBJ2-4
D: -
CDR3: CASSFFDNIQYF
DNA: TGTGCCAGCAGTTTTTTTGACAACATTCAGTACTTC

size: few
V: TRBV7-9
J: TRBJ2-5
D: -
CDR3: CASSSGGRETQYF
DNA: TGTGCCAGCAGCTCTGGAGGCCGGGAGACCCAGTACTTC

size: many
V: TRBV11-1
J: TRBJ1-1
D: -
CDR3: CASSLALGAEAFF
DNA: TGTGCCAGCAGCTTAGCTCTGGGGGCTGAAGCTTTCTTT

size: -
V: TRBV5-1
J: TRBJ2-4
D: -
CDR3: CASSLWTKNIQYF
DNA: TGCGCCAGCAGCTTGTGGACTAAAAACATTCAGTACTTC

size: few
V: TRBV5-1
J: TRBJ2-7
D: -
CDR3: CASSLLESYEQYF
DNA: TGCGCCAGCAGCTTACTGGAGTCCTACGAGCAGTACTTC

size: few
V: TRBV7-2
J: TRBJ1-1
D: -
CDR3: CASSLRQPGTEAFF
DNA: TGTGCCAGCAGCCTTCGACAGCCCGGGACTGAAGCTTTCTTT

size: -
V: TRBV19
J: TRBJ2-1
D: -
CDR3: CASSNRAFYNEQFF
DNA: TGTGCCAGTAGCAACAGGGCCTTCTACAATGAGCAGTTCTTC

size: few
V: TRBV20-1
J: TRBJ1-6
D: -
CDR3: CSAREGSRPLHF
DNA: TGCAGTGCTAGAGAGGGCAGCCGACCCCTCCACTTT

size: few
V: TRBV12-3/TRBV12-4
J: TRBJ1-4
D: -
CDR3: CASSLPGREKLFF
DNA: TGTGCCAGCAGTCTTCCGGGACGAGAAAAACTGTTTTTT

size: -
V: TRBV2
J: TRBJ2-5
D: TRBD1
CDR3: CASTVSGQRGETQYF
DNA: TGTGCCAGCACGGTATCGGGACAGCGAGGAGAGACCCAGTACTTC

size: -
V: TRBV12-3/TRBV12-4
J: TRBJ2-1
D: -
CDR3: CASSPVGREQFF
DNA: TGTGCCAGCTCCCCAGTGGGACGTGAGCAGTTCTTC

size: -
V: TRBV7-8
J: TRBJ2-1
D: TRBD2
CDR3: CASSLGSGITGDEQFF
DNA: TGTGCCAGCAGCTTAGGCAGCGGGATCACGGGGGATGAGCAGTTCTTC

size: -
V: TRBV18
J: TRBJ2-7
D: TRBD1
CDR3: CASQGVRQGVYEQYF
DNA: TGTGCCAGCCAAGGGGTGCGGCAGGGGGTTTACGAGCAGTACTTC

size: many
V: TRBV20-1
J: TRBJ1-1
D: -
CDR3: CSAWTGGRTEAFF
DNA: TGCAGTGCGTGGACCGGGGGGCGAACTGAAGCTTTCTTT

size: -
V: TRBV29-1
J: TRBJ2-3
D: -
CDR3: CSVEPRWGDTQYF
DNA: TGCAGCGTTGAACCTCGCTGGGGAGATACGCAGTATTTT

size: many
V: TRBV9
J: TRBJ2-2
D: -
CDR3: CASSRRSTGELFF
DNA: TGTGCCAGCAGCCGAAGGAGCACCGGGGAGCTGTTTTTT

size: many
V: TRBV7-2
J: TRBJ2-1
D: TRBD1
CDR3: CASSSQGQDSVQFF
DNA: TGTGCCAGCAGCTCACAAGGACAGGACTCTGTGCAGTTCTTC

size: few
V: TRBV5-1
J: TRBJ2-1
D: -
CDR3: CASSLQAGSSYNEQFF
DNA: TGCGCCAGCAGCTTGCAGGCGGGCAGCTCCTACAATGAGCAGTTCTTC

size: many
V: TRBV7-9
J: TRBJ2-5
D: TRBD1
CDR3: CASSQSPHRGKFKETQYF
DNA: TGTGCCAGCAGCCAGAGCCCTCACAGGGGGAAGTTTAAAGAGACCCAGTACTTC

size: many
V: TRBV6-1
J: TRBJ2-7
D: -
CDR3: CASSVTRGQGEQYF
DNA: TGTGCCAGCAGTGTCACTAGGGGCCAGGGGGAGCAGTACTTC

size: -
V: TRBV3-1
J: TRBJ2-7
D: TRBD2
CDR3: CASGIPGLAGGTSEQYF
DNA: TGTGCCAGTGGGATTCCGGGACTAGCGGGAGGGACATCCGAGCAGTACTTC

size: many
V: TRBV28
J: TRBJ1-3
D: -
CDR3: CASSFGNSGNTIYF
DNA: TGTGCCAGCAGTTTCGGTAACTCTGGAAACACCATATATTTT

size: many
V: TRBV3-1
J: TRBJ1-3
D: -
CDR3: CASTGVSSGNTIYF
DNA: TGTGCCAGCACTGGCGTGAGCTCTGGAAACACCATATATTTT